This T cell receptor beta chain was observed in a study of shared clonotypes between healthy human individuals. Background on the study: There were three CD4 naive, three CD4 memory, two CD8 naive and one CD8 memory plates per donor.

On this clone: Its antigen is unknown.

Germline loops: CDR1 SGHTA, CDR2 FQGTGA. The V end was cut by 5 bases, the J end by 4 bases, with 13 bases between. The CDR3 totals 14 residues. The study's findings and limits: Generally, estimated richness proved larger in naive subsets than it did in memory subsets. In contrast to clonotypes shared by all four donors, non-shared clonotypes had lower generation probabilities.

In the authors' methods: ImmunoSEQ junction-only sequences lacked quality scores, so their filtering differed. Clones were sequenced by immunoSEQ multiplex PCR, and TCRdb holds only the in-frame ones, with some missing. The V and J calls and the clone size are those of that table, but D and trimming were determined from the DNA. The table records fewer than 1.8 million clones, approximately 98.5% of them present only once. Sequencing was performed on naive CD4+ T cells sorted from blood. Subset meaning: CD45RA+ positively selected. This sequence joins TRBV7-3 and TRBJ2-3; TRBD1 might be the D (5 bases). This TCR derives from a man younger than 45 in good health. CDR3 in DNA: TGTGCCAGCAGCCCAGTCCAGGGTTCAGATACGCAGTATTTT. Protein sequence: CASSPVQGSDTQYF. Complete variable domain (other parts from reference TRBV7-3 and TRBJ2-3): GAGVSQTPSNKVTEKGKYVELRCDPISGHTALYWYRQSLGQGPEFLIYFQGTGAADDSGLPNDRFFAVRPEGSVSTLKIQRTERGDSAVYLCASSPVQGSDTQYFGPGTRLTVL.